This TCR beta chain came from a study of blood T cell repertoires in COVID-19. The wider study: Collection of acute and convalescent COVID-19 samples took place in the United States, Italy and Spain. Sources were T cells, B-cell-depleted T cells, or PBMCs; the material itself was cDNA or gDNA.

The CDR3 sequence is 12 residues long. Trimming removed 6 bases from V and 9 bases from J; junction bases left unmatched: 9. The germline V gene has CDR1 SQVTM and CDR2 ANQGSEA. Per the authors' pipeline: Reference gene primer amplification gave estimated nucleated cell counts. Repertoires were generated with immunoSEQ multiplex PCR, while TCRdb's copy carries only in-frame clones and drops some. V, J and clone size are taken as reported in that table, and D and trimming were inferred from the DNA itself. The sample consists of under 200,000 clones, around 77% of them appearing once. This chain connects TRBV29-1 to TRBJ1-2; 8 bases are shared with TRBD1. What was sequenced was peripheral blood. This clonotype originated in a man between 65 and 79 years old with active or convalescent COVID-19. CDR3 nucleotides: TGCAGCGTCGGACAGGGTGTATATCGCTACACCTTC. This codes for CSVGQGVYRYTF.